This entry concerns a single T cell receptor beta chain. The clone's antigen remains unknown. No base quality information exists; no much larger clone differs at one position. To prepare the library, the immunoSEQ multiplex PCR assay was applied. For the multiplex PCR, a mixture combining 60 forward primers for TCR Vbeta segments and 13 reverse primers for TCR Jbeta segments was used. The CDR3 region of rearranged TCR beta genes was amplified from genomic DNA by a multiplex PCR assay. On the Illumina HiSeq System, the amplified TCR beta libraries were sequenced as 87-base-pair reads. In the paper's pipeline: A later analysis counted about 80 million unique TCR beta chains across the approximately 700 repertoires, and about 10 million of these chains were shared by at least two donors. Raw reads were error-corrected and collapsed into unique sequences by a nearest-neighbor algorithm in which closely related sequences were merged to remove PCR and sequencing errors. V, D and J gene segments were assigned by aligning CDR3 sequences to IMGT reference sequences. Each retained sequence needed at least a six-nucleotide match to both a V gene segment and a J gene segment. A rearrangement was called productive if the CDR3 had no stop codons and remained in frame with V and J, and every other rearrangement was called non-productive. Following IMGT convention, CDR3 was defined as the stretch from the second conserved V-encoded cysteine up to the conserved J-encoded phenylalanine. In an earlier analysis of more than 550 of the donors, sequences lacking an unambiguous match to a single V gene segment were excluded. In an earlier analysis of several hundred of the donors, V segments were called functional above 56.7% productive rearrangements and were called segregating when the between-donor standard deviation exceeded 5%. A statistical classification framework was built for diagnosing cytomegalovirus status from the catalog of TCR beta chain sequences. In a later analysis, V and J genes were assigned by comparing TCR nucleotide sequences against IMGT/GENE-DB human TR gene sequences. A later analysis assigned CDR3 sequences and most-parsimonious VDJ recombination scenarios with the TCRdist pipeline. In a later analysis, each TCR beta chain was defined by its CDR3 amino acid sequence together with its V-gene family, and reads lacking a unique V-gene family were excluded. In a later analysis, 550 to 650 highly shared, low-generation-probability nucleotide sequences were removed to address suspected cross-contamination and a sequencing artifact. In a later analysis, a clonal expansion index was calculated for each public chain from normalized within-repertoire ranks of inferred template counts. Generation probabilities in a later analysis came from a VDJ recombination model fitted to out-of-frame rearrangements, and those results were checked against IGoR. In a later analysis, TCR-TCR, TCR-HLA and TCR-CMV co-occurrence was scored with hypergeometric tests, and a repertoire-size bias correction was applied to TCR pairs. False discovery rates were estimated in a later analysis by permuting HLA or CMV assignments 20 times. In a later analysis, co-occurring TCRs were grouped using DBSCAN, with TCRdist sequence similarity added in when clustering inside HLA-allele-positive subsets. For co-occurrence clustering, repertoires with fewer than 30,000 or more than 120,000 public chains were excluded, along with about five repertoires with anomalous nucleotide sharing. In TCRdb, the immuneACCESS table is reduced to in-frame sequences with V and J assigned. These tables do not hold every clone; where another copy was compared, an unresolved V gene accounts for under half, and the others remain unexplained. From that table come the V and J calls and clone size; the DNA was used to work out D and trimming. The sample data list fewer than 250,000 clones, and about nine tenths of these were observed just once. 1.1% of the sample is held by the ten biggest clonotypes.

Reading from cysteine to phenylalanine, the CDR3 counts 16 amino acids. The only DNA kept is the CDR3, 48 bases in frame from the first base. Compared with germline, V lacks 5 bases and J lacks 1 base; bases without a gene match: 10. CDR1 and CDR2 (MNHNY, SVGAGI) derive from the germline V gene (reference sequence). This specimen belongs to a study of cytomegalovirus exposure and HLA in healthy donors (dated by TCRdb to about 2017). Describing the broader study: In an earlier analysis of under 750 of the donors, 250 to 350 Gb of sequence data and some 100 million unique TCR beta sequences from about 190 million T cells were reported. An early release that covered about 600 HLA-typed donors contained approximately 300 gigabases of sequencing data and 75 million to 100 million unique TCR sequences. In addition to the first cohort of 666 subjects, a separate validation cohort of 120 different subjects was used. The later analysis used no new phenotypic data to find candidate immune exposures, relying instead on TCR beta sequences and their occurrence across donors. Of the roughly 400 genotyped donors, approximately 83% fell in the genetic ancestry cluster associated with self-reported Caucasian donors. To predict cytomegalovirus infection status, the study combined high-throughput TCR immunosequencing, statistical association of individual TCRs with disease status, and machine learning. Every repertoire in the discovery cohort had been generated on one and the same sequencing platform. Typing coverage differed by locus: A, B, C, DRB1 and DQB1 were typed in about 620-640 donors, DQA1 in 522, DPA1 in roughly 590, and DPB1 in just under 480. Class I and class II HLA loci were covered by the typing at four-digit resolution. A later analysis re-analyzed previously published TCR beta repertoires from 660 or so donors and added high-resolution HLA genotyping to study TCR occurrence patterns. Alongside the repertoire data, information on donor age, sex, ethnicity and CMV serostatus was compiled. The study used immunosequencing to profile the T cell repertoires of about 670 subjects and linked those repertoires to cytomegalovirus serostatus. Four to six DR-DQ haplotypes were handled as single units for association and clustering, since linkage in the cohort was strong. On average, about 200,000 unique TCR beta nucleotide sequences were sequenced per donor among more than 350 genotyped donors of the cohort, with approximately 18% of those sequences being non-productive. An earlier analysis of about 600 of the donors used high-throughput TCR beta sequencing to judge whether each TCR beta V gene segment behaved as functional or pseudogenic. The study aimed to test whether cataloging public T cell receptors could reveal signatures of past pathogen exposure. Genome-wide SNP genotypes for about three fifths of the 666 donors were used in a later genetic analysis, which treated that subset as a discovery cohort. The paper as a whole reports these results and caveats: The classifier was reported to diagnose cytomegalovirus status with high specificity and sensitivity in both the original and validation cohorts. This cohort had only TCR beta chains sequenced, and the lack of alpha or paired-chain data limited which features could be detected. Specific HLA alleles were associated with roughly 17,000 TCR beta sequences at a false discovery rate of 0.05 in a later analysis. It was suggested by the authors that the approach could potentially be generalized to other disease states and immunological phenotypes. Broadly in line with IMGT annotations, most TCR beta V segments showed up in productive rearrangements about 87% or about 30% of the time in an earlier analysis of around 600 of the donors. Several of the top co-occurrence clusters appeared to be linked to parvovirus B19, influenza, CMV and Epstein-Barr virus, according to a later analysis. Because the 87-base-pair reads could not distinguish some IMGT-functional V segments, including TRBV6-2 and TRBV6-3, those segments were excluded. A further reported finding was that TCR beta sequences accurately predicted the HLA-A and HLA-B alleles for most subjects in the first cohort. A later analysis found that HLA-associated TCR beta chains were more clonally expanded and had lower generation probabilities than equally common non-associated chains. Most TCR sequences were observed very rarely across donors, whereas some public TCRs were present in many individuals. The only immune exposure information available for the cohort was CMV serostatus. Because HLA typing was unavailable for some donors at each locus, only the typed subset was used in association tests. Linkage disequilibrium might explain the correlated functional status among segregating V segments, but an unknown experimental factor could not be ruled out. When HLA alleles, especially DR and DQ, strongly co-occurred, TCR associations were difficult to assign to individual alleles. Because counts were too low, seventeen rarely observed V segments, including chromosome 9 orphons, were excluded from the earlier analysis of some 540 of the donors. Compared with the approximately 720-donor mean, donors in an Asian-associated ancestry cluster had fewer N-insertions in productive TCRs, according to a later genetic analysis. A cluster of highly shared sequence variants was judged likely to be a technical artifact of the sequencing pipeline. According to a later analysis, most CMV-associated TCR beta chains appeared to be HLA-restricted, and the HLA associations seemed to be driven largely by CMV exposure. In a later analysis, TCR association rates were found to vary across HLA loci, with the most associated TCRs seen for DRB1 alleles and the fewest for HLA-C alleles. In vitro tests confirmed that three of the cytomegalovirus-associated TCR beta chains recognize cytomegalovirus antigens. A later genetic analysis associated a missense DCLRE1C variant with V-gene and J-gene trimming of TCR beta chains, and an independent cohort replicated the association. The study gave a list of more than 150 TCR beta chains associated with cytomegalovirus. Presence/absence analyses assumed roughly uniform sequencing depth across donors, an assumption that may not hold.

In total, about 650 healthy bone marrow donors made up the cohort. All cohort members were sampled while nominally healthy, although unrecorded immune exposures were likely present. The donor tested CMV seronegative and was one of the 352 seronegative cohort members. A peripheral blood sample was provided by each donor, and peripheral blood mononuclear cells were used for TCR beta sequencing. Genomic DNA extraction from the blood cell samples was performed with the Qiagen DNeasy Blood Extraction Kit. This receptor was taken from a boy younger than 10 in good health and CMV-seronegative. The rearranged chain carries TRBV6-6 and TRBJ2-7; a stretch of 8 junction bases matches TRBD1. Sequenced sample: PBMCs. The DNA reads TGTGCCAGCAGTCCTTGGGGACAGGTGATATCCTACGAGCAGTACTTC. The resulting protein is CASSPWGQVISYEQYF.